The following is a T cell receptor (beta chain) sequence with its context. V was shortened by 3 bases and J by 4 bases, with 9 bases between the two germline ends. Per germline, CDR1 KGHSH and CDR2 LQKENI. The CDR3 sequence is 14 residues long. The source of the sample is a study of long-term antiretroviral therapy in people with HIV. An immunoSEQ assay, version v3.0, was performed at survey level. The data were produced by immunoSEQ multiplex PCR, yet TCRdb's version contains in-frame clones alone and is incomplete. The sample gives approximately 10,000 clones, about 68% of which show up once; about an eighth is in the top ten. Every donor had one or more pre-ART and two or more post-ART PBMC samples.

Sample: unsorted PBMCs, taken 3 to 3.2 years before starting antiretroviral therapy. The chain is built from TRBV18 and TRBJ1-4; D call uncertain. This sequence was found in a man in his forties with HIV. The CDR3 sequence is CASSPPGVNEKLFF. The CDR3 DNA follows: TGTGCCAGCTCACCTCCAGGTGTTAATGAAAAACTGTTTTTT.